The 14 T cell receptor beta chains listed next were all sequenced from one sample in a study of T cell changes during pregnancy in multiple sclerosis. Profiled with immunoSEQ multiplex PCR; TCRdb holds only in-frame clones, not every one. The sample comprises approximately 100,000 clones, 91% of which are singletons, and about 3.4% rests with the top ten. The source was peripheral blood, collected in the second trimester of pregnancy. The receptor source for this set is a female donor with multiple sclerosis, enrolled in a pregnancy study.

This chain connects TRBV9 to TRBJ2-2; 14 bases align to TRBD2. The V and J ends lost 3 bases and 8 bases, in that order; junction bases with no gene match: 0. Germline CDR1 is SGDLS and CDR2 is YYNGEE. The CDR3 contains 14 residues. In DNA, the CDR3 is TGTGCCAGCAGCGGGACTAGCGGGAGGGGGGAGCTGTTTTTT. Translated: CASSGTSGRGELFF.

The V and J genes are TRBV5-1 and TRBJ2-2, with a tentative D call TRBD1 (6 bases). Trimming left V 0 bases short and J 2 bases short, with 8 bases between. Germline-derived CDR1 and CDR2 are SGHRS and YFSETQ. The CDR3 contains 15 residues. The CDR3 DNA sequence: TGCGCCAGCAGCTTGGCGGGACAAAACACCGGGGAGCTGTTTTTT. It codes for CASSLAGQNTGELFF.

This chain connects TRBV27 to TRBJ1-4; no clear D gene. The V end was cut by 5 bases, the J end by 0 bases, with 7 bases between. The germline gives CDR1 MNHEY, CDR2 SMNVEV (reference sequence). The CDR3 consists of 14 residues. As DNA, the CDR3 is TGTGCCAGCAGTCTACTCTCAACTAATGAAAAACTGTTTTTT. Translation gives CASSLLSTNEKLFF.

The chain links TRBV7-2 to TRBJ2-3; TRBD2 matches 7 bases. CDR1 and CDR2 from the germline V gene are SGHTA and FQGNSA. V shed 5 bases and J 2 bases; nucleotides not matched to a gene: 7. This CDR3 comprises 15 residues. The CDR3 loop is CASSLLANPTDTQYF. The DNA for the CDR3 is TGTGCCAGCAGCCTACTAGCGAACCCCACAGATACGCAGTATTTT.

The genes are TRBV28 and TRBJ2-1; 11 positions match TRBD2. J lost 5 bases, V lost 6 bases, and 3 bases had no gene match. The CDR3 consists of 14 residues. Germline assignment: CDR1 MDHEN and CDR2 SYDVKM. The CDR3 loop is CASRLAGAHNEQFF. The CDR3 coding sequence is TGTGCCAGCAGACTAGCGGGAGCCCACAATGAGCAGTTCTTC.

Here the CDR3 reads CASSLLGAGSLGEQYF. The CDR3 coding sequence is TGTGCCAGCAGCCTACTGGGAGCGGGGTCCTTGGGCGAGCAGTACTTC. The J gene is TRBJ2-7, the V gene TRBV7-9, with 7 bases lining up with TRBD2. Trimming removed 5 bases from V and 6 bases from J; junction bases left unmatched: 16. CDR3 size: 16 residues. CDR1 is SEHNR, CDR2 FQNEAQ, per germline (reference sequence).

The rearrangement links TRBV10-1 to TRBJ1-2, with 7 bases that match TRBD1. The germline V gene has CDR1 WNHNN and CDR2 SYGVQD (reference sequence). J was trimmed by 2 bases and V by 6 bases; bases with no gene match: 12. CDR3 length: 16 amino acids. In DNA form, the CDR3 reads TGCGCCAGCAGCCAAGGGGACAGACCTGAAAACTATGGCTACACCTTC. Translating it yields CASSQGDRPENYGYTF.

The chain carries TRBV18 and TRBJ1-3, with TRBD1 matching 8 bases. The CDR3 has 16 amino acids. The J segment lost 2 bases and the V segment lost 3 bases, leaving 6 bases of the junction unmatched. Germline V gene data show CDR1 as KGHSH and CDR2 as LQKENI. The CDR3 bases are TGTGCCAGCTCACCCGGGACAGGCATCACTGGAAACACCATATATTTT. Amino acid sequence: CASSPGTGITGNTIYF.

V and J are TRBV5-4 and TRBJ2-3, with D possibly TRBD2 on 6 matching bases. Looked up from germline, CDR1 is SGHNT and CDR2 is YYREEE (reference sequence). V gave up 0 bases and J gave up 1 base, with 9 bases separating them. CDR3 length: 15 residues. The CDR3 protein is CASSLEGGRTDTQYF. The CDR3 region has the DNA TGTGCCAGCAGCTTGGAAGGAGGGCGCACAGATACGCAGTATTTT.

The chain combines TRBV27 with TRBJ1-2; 10 bases fit TRBD1. J gave up 8 bases and V 4 bases, and 7 bases lay outside the gene matches. CDR3 size: 14 residues. CDR1 is MNHEY and CDR2 is SMNVEV in the germline V gene (reference sequence). DNA for the CDR3: TGTGCCAGCAGTTCCAGACAGGGGGCCGCAGGCTACACCTTC. Residues: CASSSRQGAAGYTF.

This clone appeared a single time. The CDR3 protein is CASSKTSPSNTGELFF. The CDR3 region has the DNA TGCGCCAGCAGCAAAACTAGTCCGTCTAACACCGGGGAGCTGTTTTTT. This rearrangement joins TRBV5-1 to TRBJ2-2; possible D gene TRBD2, 5 bases. This CDR3 is built from 16 residues. Germline CDR1 and CDR2: SGHRS and YFSETQ. V was pared by 4 bases and J by 2 bases, with 15 bases between.

The V gene is TRBV11-1, the J gene TRBJ2-3, with TRBD2 identical over 10 bases. Germline V lookup: CDR1 SGHAT, CDR2 FQDESV (reference sequence). J gave up 4 bases and V 2 bases, and 9 bases lay outside the gene matches. The CDR3 is made up of 17 amino acids. CDR3 in DNA: TGTGCCAGCAGCTTAAGGGTTAGCGGGAGGAGGTCAGATACGCAGTATTTT. Translating it yields CASSLRVSGRRSDTQYF.

The chain combines TRBV29-1 with TRBJ2-3; 8 bases are a match to TRBD1. This CDR3 contains 14 residues. J gave up 3 bases and V 5 bases, and 7 bases lay outside the gene matches. Germline V gene data show CDR1 as SQVTM and CDR2 as ANQGSEA. This CDR3 reads CSVPGGRVTDTQYF. The CDR3 bases are TGCAGCGTTCCAGGGGGCAGGGTAACAGATACGCAGTATTTT.

This clone appeared a few times. The chain's CDR3 is CASSQRGSAGDEEQYF. CDR3 bases: TGTGCCAGCAGCCAGCGCGGATCAGCGGGAGATGAAGAGCAGTACTTC. The chain joins TRBV4-2 to TRBJ2-7; 8 nucleotides agree with TRBD2. The ends lost 3 bases at V and 7 bases at J; junction bases unmatched: 14. This CDR3 is 16 amino acids long. The V gene's germline CDR1 is LGHNA and CDR2 YNFKEQ.